This T cell receptor (beta chain) was sequenced during a study of blood T cell repertoires in COVID-19 (dated by TCRdb to about 2020). In terms of the full investigation: The collaborator samples originated in the United States, Italy and Spain and spanned the acute and convalescent phases of COVID-19. The samples were drawn from the first 160 participants of the ongoing ImmuneRACE study and from 1,254 subjects provided by 6 global collaborators. The repertoires were released in a freely available public database meant as a resource for research on the immune response to SARS-CoV-2. The material from the prospective study consisted of cDNA or gDNA derived from T cells, B-cell-depleted T cells, or PBMCs. Where HLA class I and class II types were available, the types were taken from metadata supplied by the sample provider, not from assay-based typing. A de-identified subject ID, COVID-19 status, age in years and sex were almost always included in the sample metadata. The dataset comprised deeply sampled blood TCRbeta repertoires from subjects exposed to, actively infected with, or recovered from COVID-19. What the research found in general, with its limitations: Clinical and demographic metadata were provided uncurated, with the amount varying by source and participant.

In the prospective study, participants were about 18 to 95 years old, resided in 20 to 30 geographic areas of the United States, and were enrolled through a virtual design. Cohort assignment in the prospective study relied on participant-reported clinical history from a screening survey and a study questionnaire. In the prospective study, mobile phlebotomists collected whole blood, serum and a nasopharyngeal or oropharyngeal swab from each participant. Prospective study participants could optionally give additional blood draws and questionnaires over an approximately 2-month period. Before DNA extraction, blood samples from the prospective study were shipped at room temperature or frozen. As to this clone: It lacks a known antigen. No clone much larger than this one lies a single base away; base qualities are absent.

V and J lose 5 bases and 4 bases, and a span of 14 bases separates them. The CDR3 covers 15 residues, taking in both the cysteine and the phenylalanine. The sequence is cut down to CDR3 DNA, 45 bases in frame from base 1. Based on the germline V gene, the CDR1 and CDR2 sequences are MNHEY and SVGEGT. TCRbeta CDR3 regions were amplified from genomic DNA by means of the immunoSEQ Assay, a bias-controlled multiplex PCR. On the study's bioinformatics: The number of nucleated cells in each sample was estimated by amplification of reference gene primers within the assay. To quantify the absolute abundance of each unique TCRbeta CDR3 rearrangement, sequence reads were collapsed and filtered. For each sample, productive Simpson clonality was calculated by taking the square root of Simpson's diversity index across productive rearrangements. In TCRdb, the immuneACCESS table is reduced to in-frame sequences with V and J assigned. These tables do not hold every clone; where another copy was compared, an unresolved V gene accounts for under half, and the others remain unexplained. V and J calls and clone size are copied from that table; D and trimming were computed from the DNA. The sample data list about 210,000 clones, and 70% to 90% of these were observed just once. Jointly, the top ten make up 3.5% to 4.5% of the sample.

This sequence originates from a woman between 40 and 55 years old with acute COVID-19. Sequencing input: PBMCs or T cells enriched from blood (not recorded which). The chain employs TRBV6-2 or TRBV6-3 and TRBJ2-2; the D gene is perhaps TRBD1, on 6 matching bases. This receptor has the CDR3 CASSNHRDPTGELFF. The DNA sequence follows: TGTGCCAGCAGTAACCACAGGGATCCCACCGGGGAGCTGTTTTTT.